This is a list of T cell receptor beta chains from one sample in a study of shared clonotypes between healthy human individuals. Only in-frame clones appear in the TCRdb table, and some are missing; sequencing was by immunoSEQ multiplex PCR. Among some 800,000 clones listed, 85% to 95% were seen once. Sequenced: naive CD8+ T cells sorted from blood. The receptor set was obtained from a man aged 30 to 45 in good health. The conserved cysteine and the conserved F or W are not part of the CDR3 here. A D gene is named only where the DNA matches it firmly.

v_call: TRBV29-1
j_call: TRBJ2-6
d_call: -
cdr3_aa: SVVRGHRSGANVLT

v_call: TRBV27
j_call: TRBJ2-3
d_call: TRBD2
cdr3_aa: ASRAVAGGPADTQY

v_call: TRBV27
j_call: TRBJ2-3
d_call: -
cdr3_aa: ASSFVGTDTQY

v_call: TRBV27
j_call: TRBJ2-7
d_call: -
cdr3_aa: AAGSKGGPSYEQY

v_call: TRBV29-1
j_call: TRBJ1-1
d_call: -
cdr3_aa: SGGGEGAEAF

v_call: TRBV6-6
j_call: TRBJ2-1
d_call: -
cdr3_aa: ASSYSGARNEQF

v_call: TRBV30
j_call: TRBJ2-5
d_call: -
cdr3_aa: AWSVGTVFPSSGETQY

v_call: TRBV2
j_call: TRBJ1-1
d_call: TRBD1
cdr3_aa: ASSERGQGGFVNTEAF

v_call: TRBV6-5
j_call: TRBJ2-1
d_call: -
cdr3_aa: ASSYFNQVYRNEQF

v_call: TRBV5-1
j_call: TRBJ2-3
d_call: -
cdr3_aa: ASSRTPGDVLYTDTQY

v_call: TRBV7-8
j_call: TRBJ2-7
d_call: -
cdr3_aa: ASSPGRNRGEQY

v_call: TRBV19
j_call: TRBJ1-2
d_call: TRBD1
cdr3_aa: ASRYFTGVADGYT

v_call: TRBV7-2
j_call: TRBJ2-7
d_call: -
cdr3_aa: ASSLEVGSLSYEQY

v_call: TRBV6-5
j_call: TRBJ2-1
d_call: -
cdr3_aa: ASSYFDGNEQF

v_call: TRBV11-3
j_call: TRBJ2-1
d_call: -
cdr3_aa: ASSLYGSPPNEQF

v_call: TRBV29-1
j_call: TRBJ2-1
d_call: TRBD2
cdr3_aa: SVRIGLAGVRYNEQF

v_call: TRBV6-5
j_call: TRBJ2-5
d_call: TRBD2
cdr3_aa: ARMGEGKETQY

v_call: TRBV28
j_call: TRBJ2-2
d_call: TRBD2
cdr3_aa: ASSILGLAGGIGELF

v_call: TRBV4-1
j_call: TRBJ1-1
d_call: -
cdr3_aa: ASSQDYGFMTEAF

v_call: TRBV9
j_call: TRBJ2-1
d_call: -
cdr3_aa: ASSVAGLADEQF

v_call: TRBV5-1
j_call: TRBJ1-1
d_call: -
cdr3_aa: ASSLDLSTEAF

v_call: TRBV21-1
j_call: TRBJ2-2
d_call: -
cdr3_aa: ATRSNRLAGEGRNTGELF

v_call: TRBV5-4
j_call: TRBJ2-1
d_call: -
cdr3_aa: ASSLNNEQF

v_call: TRBV9
j_call: TRBJ2-1
d_call: -
cdr3_aa: ASSADSLWYTEEQF

v_call: TRBV7-6
j_call: TRBJ2-1
d_call: -
cdr3_aa: ASSSDGESYNEQF

v_call: TRBV27
j_call: TRBJ2-7
d_call: -
cdr3_aa: ASSLASYSYEQY

v_call: TRBV28
j_call: TRBJ2-3
d_call: TRBD2
cdr3_aa: ASSLSSGRAQGITDTQY

v_call: TRBV7-6
j_call: TRBJ1-1
d_call: -
cdr3_aa: ASRGGMNTEAF

v_call: TRBV4-1
j_call: TRBJ1-1
d_call: TRBD1
cdr3_aa: ASSHPTGVAEAF

v_call: TRBV10-3
j_call: TRBJ2-7
d_call: TRBD1
cdr3_aa: AITPGQGYEQY

v_call: TRBV7-9
j_call: TRBJ2-3
d_call: TRBD2
cdr3_aa: ASSPGTSGRTDTQY

v_call: TRBV7-9
j_call: TRBJ2-5
d_call: -
cdr3_aa: ASSLSAETQY

v_call: TRBV30
j_call: TRBJ2-1
d_call: -
cdr3_aa: AWSVLGDEQF

v_call: TRBV10-3
j_call: TRBJ1-2
d_call: -
cdr3_aa: AIRDGTSDYGYT

v_call: TRBV5-1
j_call: TRBJ2-1
d_call: TRBD2
cdr3_aa: ASSLGTSGYNEQF

v_call: TRBV4-1
j_call: TRBJ2-7
d_call: -
cdr3_aa: ASSQLTGTHYEQY

v_call: TRBV2
j_call: TRBJ2-2
d_call: -
cdr3_aa: ASSAGAGTGELF

v_call: TRBV2
j_call: TRBJ2-2
d_call: -
cdr3_aa: ASIAGPGELF

v_call: TRBV6-5
j_call: TRBJ2-7
d_call: -
cdr3_aa: ASRPVPREQY

v_call: TRBV2
j_call: TRBJ2-1
d_call: TRBD2
cdr3_aa: ASSNLHSLAGAGWGHNEQF